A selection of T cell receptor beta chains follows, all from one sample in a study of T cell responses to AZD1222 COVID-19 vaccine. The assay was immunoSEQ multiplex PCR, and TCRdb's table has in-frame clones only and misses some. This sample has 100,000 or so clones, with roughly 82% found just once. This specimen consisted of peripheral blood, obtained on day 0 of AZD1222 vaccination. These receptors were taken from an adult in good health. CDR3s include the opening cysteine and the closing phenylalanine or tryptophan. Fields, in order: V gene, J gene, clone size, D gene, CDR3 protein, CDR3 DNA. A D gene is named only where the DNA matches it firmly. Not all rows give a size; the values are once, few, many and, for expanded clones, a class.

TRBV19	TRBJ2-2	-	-	CASRPDRLTAGELFF	TGTGCCAGTAGGCCCGACAGGCTAACCGCCGGGGAGCTGTTTTTT
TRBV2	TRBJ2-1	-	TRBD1	CASNLTPGTGGGEQFF	TGTGCCAGCAACTTGACTCCCGGGACAGGGGGCGGTGAGCAGTTCTTC
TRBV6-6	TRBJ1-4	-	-	CASSSGQLLNEKLFF	TGTGCCAGCAGTTCAGGACAGCTTTTAAATGAAAAACTGTTTTTT
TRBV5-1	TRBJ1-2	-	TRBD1	CASSVQGADYGYTF	TGCGCCAGCAGCGTTCAGGGGGCTGACTATGGCTACACCTTC
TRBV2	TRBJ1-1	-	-	CASSGGKGNTEAFF	TGTGCCAGCAGTGGGGGGAAGGGAAACACTGAAGCTTTCTTT
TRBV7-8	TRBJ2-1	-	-	CASSLVLSSYNEQFF	TGTGCCAGCAGCTTAGTTCTGAGCTCCTACAATGAGCAGTTCTTC
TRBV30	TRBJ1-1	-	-	CAWSVRGGNTEAFF	TGTGCCTGGAGTGTACGTGGCGGGAACACTGAAGCTTTCTTT
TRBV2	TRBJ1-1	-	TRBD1	CASSFQGADTEAFF	TGTGCCAGCAGTTTTCAGGGGGCGGACACTGAAGCTTTCTTT
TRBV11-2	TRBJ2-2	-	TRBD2	CASSLVSLAGRDTGELFF	TGTGCCAGCAGCTTAGTTAGTCTAGCGGGGAGAGACACCGGGGAGCTGTTTTTT
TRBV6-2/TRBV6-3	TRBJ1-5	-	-	CASSSRRGDQPQHF	TGTGCCAGCAGTTCACGGAGGGGAGATCAGCCCCAGCATTTT
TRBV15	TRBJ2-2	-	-	CATSRGVTGELFF	TGTGCCACCAGCAGAGGCGTCACCGGGGAGCTGTTTTTT
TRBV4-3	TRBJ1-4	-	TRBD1	CASSQDPKGAATNEKLFF	TGCGCCAGCAGCCAAGATCCTAAGGGGGCTGCAACTAATGAAAAACTGTTTTTT
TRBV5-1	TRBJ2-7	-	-	CASSFGTLSYEQYF	TGCGCCAGCAGCTTTGGGACACTCTCCTACGAGCAGTACTTC
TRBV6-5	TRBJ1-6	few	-	CASRPGNSPLHF	TGTGCCAGCAGGCCAGGGAATTCACCCCTCCACTTT
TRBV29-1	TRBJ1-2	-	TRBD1	CSAGGTGGRRYGYTF	TGCAGCGCCGGCGGGACAGGGGGCAGAAGGTATGGCTACACCTTC
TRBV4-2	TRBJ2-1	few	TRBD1	CASSQAGTGGLSEQFF	TGTGCCAGCAGCCAGGCCGGGACAGGGGGCTTGAGTGAGCAGTTCTTC
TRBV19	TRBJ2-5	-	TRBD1	CASSKGQGKETQYF	TGTGCCAGTAGTAAGGGACAGGGTAAAGAGACCCAGTACTTC
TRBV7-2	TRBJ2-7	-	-	CASSLAGLSSYEQYF	TGTGCCAGCAGCTTAGCGGGGCTTAGCTCCTACGAGCAGTACTTC
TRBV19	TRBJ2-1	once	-	CASSMSNQGNEQFF	TGTGCCAGTAGTATGAGTAACCAGGGTAATGAGCAGTTCTTC
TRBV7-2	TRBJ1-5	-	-	CASTTQDGQPQHF	TGTGCCAGCACAACCCAGGACGGTCAGCCCCAGCATTTT
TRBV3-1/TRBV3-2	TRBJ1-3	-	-	CASSQAEGNTIYF	TGTGCCAGCAGCCAAGCTGAGGGAAACACCATATATTTT
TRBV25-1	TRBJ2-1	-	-	CASSELRSRSYNEQFF	TGTGCCAGCAGTGAATTGCGCTCGCGCTCCTACAATGAGCAGTTCTTC
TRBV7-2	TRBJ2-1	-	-	CASSLPELVSYEQFF	TGTGCCAGCAGCTTACCGGAACTAGTATCGTATGAGCAGTTCTTC
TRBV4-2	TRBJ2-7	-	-	CASSQGEGVVYF	TGTGCCAGCAGCCAAGGAGAAGGGGTGGTGTACTTC
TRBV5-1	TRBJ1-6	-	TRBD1	CASSGGTGVDSPLHF	TGCGCCAGCAGCGGGGGGACAGGGGTCGATTCACCCCTCCACTTT
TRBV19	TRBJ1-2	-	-	CASSVGRGGPFYTF	TGTGCCAGTAGTGTAGGACGGGGAGGTCCATTTTACACCTTC
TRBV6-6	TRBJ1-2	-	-	CASSYSGTSGYTF	TGTGCCAGCAGTTACTCGGGGACTTCTGGCTACACCTTC
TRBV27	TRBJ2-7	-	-	CASSGYYEQYF	TGTGCCAGCAGTGGTTACTACGAGCAGTACTTC
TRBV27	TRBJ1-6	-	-	CASRDSSPNSPLHF	TGTGCCAGCAGAGACAGTTCACCCAATTCACCCCTCCACTTT
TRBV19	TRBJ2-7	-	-	CASSVRQDSYEQYF	TGTGCCAGTAGTGTCAGACAGGACTCCTACGAGCAGTACTTC
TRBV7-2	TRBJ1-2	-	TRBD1	CASSLAQPGTVYGYTF	TGTGCCAGCAGCTTAGCTCAGCCCGGGACAGTGTATGGCTACACCTTC
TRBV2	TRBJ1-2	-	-	CASTRAGGYGYGYTF	TGTGCCAGCACCAGGGCGGGGGGGTATGGCTATGGCTACACCTTC
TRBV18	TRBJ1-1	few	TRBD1	CASSAGTDLTEAFF	TGTGCCAGCTCAGCCGGGACAGACTTAACTGAAGCTTTCTTT
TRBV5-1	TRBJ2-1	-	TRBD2	CASSLGLAGAGYEQFF	TGCGCCAGCAGCCTTGGACTAGCGGGGGCTGGATATGAGCAGTTCTTC
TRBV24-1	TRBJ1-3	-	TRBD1	CATSDPFDRVGNTIYF	TGTGCCACCAGTGACCCATTCGACAGGGTTGGAAACACCATATATTTT
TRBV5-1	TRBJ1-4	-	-	CASSLPTGSVGEKLFF	TGCGCCAGCAGCCTACCTACAGGGTCGGTGGGTGAAAAACTGTTTTTT
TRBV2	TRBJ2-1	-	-	CASRIPGLSGNEQFF	TGTGCCAGCCGTATACCGGGACTGTCAGGGAATGAGCAGTTCTTC
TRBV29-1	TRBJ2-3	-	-	CSVVLDAARTQYF	TGCAGCGTTGTATTGGATGCCGCCCGTACGCAGTATTTT
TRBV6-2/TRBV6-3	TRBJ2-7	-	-	CASSYGRGDHYEQYF	TGTGCCAGCAGTTACGGTCGCGGGGACCACTACGAGCAGTACTTC
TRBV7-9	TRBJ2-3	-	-	CASSSTLADTQYF	TGTGCCAGCAGCTCGACACTCGCAGATACGCAGTATTTT
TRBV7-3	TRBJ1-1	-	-	CASSRHMNTEAFF	TGTGCCAGCAGCCGACATATGAACACTGAAGCTTTCTTT
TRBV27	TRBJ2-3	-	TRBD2	CASSFAGVRDTQYF	TGTGCCAGCAGTTTCGCGGGGGTAAGAGATACGCAGTATTTT
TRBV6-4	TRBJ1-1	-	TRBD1	CASSKAGGTMNTEAFF	TGTGCCAGCAGTAAAGCAGGGGGAACCATGAACACTGAAGCTTTCTTT
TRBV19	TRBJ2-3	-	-	CASSNRRTDTQYF	TGTGCCAGTAGTAATCGGAGGACAGATACGCAGTATTTT